The 7 T cell receptor beta chains below come from one sample, sequenced in a study of blood T cell repertoires in COVID-19. Measured with immunoSEQ multiplex PCR; TCRdb has only the in-frame clones, and not every one. The sample yields more than 300,000 clones, roughly 89% seen once. Material: peripheral blood. These TCRs come from a woman between 25 and 40 years old with COVID-19, enrolled during active disease.

This clone was picked up one time. The CDR3: CASSGDFLNTGELFF. CDR3 in DNA: TGTGCCAGCAGTGGGGACTTCCTCAACACCGGGGAGCTGTTTTTT. This rearrangement joins TRBV27 to TRBJ2-2; the D gene is possibly TRBD2 (6 bases). Germline V gene lookup returns CDR1 MNHEY and CDR2 SMNVEV (reference sequence). Trimming removed 5 bases at V and 2 bases at J, with 12 bases between. The CDR3 is made up of 15 amino acids.

The V and J genes are TRBV10-3 and TRBJ2-5; the D gene is possibly TRBD2 (6 bases). V was clipped by 3 bases and J by 5 bases, with 16 bases between them. Germline CDR1 ENHRY, CDR2 SYGVKD. The CDR3 consists of 15 residues. CDR3 DNA: TGTGCCATCAGTGACGTCGGCGGGGATGGGGAGACCCAGTACTTC. Translating gives CAISDVGGDGETQYF.

V and J are TRBV11-2 and TRBJ2-1; 11 nucleotides match TRBD1. This CDR3 has 19 residues. V gave up 6 bases and J gave up 2 bases; unmatched junction bases: 15. Looked up from germline, CDR1 is SGHAT and CDR2 is FQNNGV. In nucleotides, the CDR3 is TGTGCCAGCAGGATGACGAGGGGACAGGGGGAGGGGACCTACAATGAGCAGTTCTTC. Translation gives CASRMTRGQGEGTYNEQFF.

This rearrangement joins TRBV13 to TRBJ1-1; a weak D match, TRBD1 (6 bases). V was cut by 2 bases and J by 8 bases, with 18 bases left in between. CDR3 length: 15 residues. CDR1 and CDR2 from the germline V gene are PRHDT and FYEKMQ (reference sequence). The CDR3 protein is CASSLRSGSGVEAFF. The CDR3 DNA reads TGTGCCAGCAGCTTAAGGTCGGGTTCAGGGGTGGAAGCTTTCTTT. The variable domain in full, completed from reference TRBV13 and TRBJ1-1, reads AAGVIQSPRHLIKEKRETATLKCYPIPRHDTVYWYQQGPGQDPQFLISFYEKMQSDKGSIPDRFSAQQFSDYHSELNMSSLELGDSALYFCASSLRSGSGVEAFFGQGTRLTVV.

This chain joins TRBV2 and TRBJ1-6; no reliable D call. Germline CDR1 reads SNHLY; CDR2 reads FYNNEI. V gave up 1 base and J gave up 7 bases, with 8 bases separating them. The CDR3 is made up of 14 amino acids. CDR3 coding DNA: TGTGCCAGCAGTGAAGGGCCCGTAAATTCACCCCTCCACTTT. It codes for CASSEGPVNSPLHF.

In DNA, the CDR3 is TGTGCCAGCAGTTACGGTGGGACAGGGGGAGAGACCCAGTACTTC. It encodes CASSYGGTGGETQYF. The chain uses TRBV6-2 or TRBV6-3 and TRBJ2-5; 11 bases agree with TRBD1. J lost 4 bases, V lost 2 bases, and 3 bases had no gene match. Germline V gene sequence: CDR1 MNHEY, CDR2 SVGEGT. This CDR3 contains 15 residues.

The V gene is TRBV6-1, the J gene TRBJ1-2; possible D gene TRBD1, 5 bases. Looked up from germline, CDR1 is MNHNS and CDR2 is SASEGT. The CDR3 is 16 residues long. V shed 2 bases and J shed 5 bases, with 18 bases lying between them. The CDR3 loop is CASSESALGGLYGYTF. The DNA for the CDR3 is TGTGCCAGCAGTGAATCTGCCCTGGGGGGGTTGTATGGCTACACCTTC.